The rows below give T cell receptor beta chains drawn from one sample of a study of T cell responses to AZD1222 COVID-19 vaccine. TCRdb's table, derived via immunoSEQ multiplex PCR, lists solely in-frame clones and lacks some. The table includes 130,000 to 150,000 clones, roughly 91% detected once. Sequences were derived from peripheral blood, sampled on day 0 of AZD1222 vaccination. These receptor sequences come from an adult in good health. Each CDR3 is given with its conserved first and last residue. The order of the fields is J gene, V gene, clone size, D gene, CDR3 DNA, CDR3 protein. The D gene is left open where the match is weak. Expanded clones get a size class; other rows say once, few or many, or leave the size out.

j_gene: TRBJ2-4; v_gene: TRBV5-1; abundance: .; d_gene: TRBD2; CDR3nt: TGCGCCAGCAGGTTGGCTAGCGGAGCAAACATTCAGTACTTC; CDR3aa: CASRLASGANIQYF
j_gene: TRBJ2-1; v_gene: TRBV5-1; abundance: .; d_gene: TRBD2; CDR3nt: TGCGCCAGCAGCTTGGCCGGCCTAGCGGGAGGAAATGAGCAGTTCTTC; CDR3aa: CASSLAGLAGGNEQFF
j_gene: TRBJ1-1; v_gene: TRBV11-2; abundance: .; d_gene: TRBD1; CDR3nt: TGTGCCAGCAGCTGGACAGGGGATAACACTGAAGCTTTCTTT; CDR3aa: CASSWTGDNTEAFF
j_gene: TRBJ2-7; v_gene: TRBV5-5; abundance: .; d_gene: .; CDR3nt: TGTGCCAGCAGCTCGCAGGGAATTAACTACGAGCAGTACTTC; CDR3aa: CASSSQGINYEQYF
j_gene: TRBJ2-7; v_gene: TRBV10-2; abundance: .; d_gene: .; CDR3nt: TGCGCCAGCAGTGGTCCAGTCTACGAGCAGTACTTC; CDR3aa: CASSGPVYEQYF
j_gene: TRBJ2-3; v_gene: TRBV27; abundance: .; d_gene: .; CDR3nt: TGTGCCAGCAGTTTAGTCCTGGGACTCGGTACAGATACGCAGTATTTT; CDR3aa: CASSLVLGLGTDTQYF
j_gene: TRBJ2-3; v_gene: TRBV7-9; abundance: .; d_gene: .; CDR3nt: TGTGCCAGCAGCCCACGGGATCTACCAAGCACAGATACGCAGTATTTT; CDR3aa: CASSPRDLPSTDTQYF
j_gene: TRBJ2-7; v_gene: TRBV5-5; abundance: .; d_gene: .; CDR3nt: TGTGCCAGCAGCTTGGATGAGGCCAGGGTTGGCTACGAGCAGTACTTC; CDR3aa: CASSLDEARVGYEQYF
j_gene: TRBJ1-3; v_gene: TRBV9; abundance: .; d_gene: .; CDR3nt: TGTGCCAGCAGCCCCCGGTTGGGGTTCGGAAACACCATATATTTT; CDR3aa: CASSPRLGFGNTIYF
j_gene: TRBJ1-5; v_gene: TRBV9; abundance: .; d_gene: .; CDR3nt: TGTGCCAGCAGCGCCGCCGTAGGTCAGCCCCAGCATTTT; CDR3aa: CASSAAVGQPQHF
j_gene: TRBJ2-2; v_gene: TRBV7-2; abundance: .; d_gene: .; CDR3nt: TGTGCCAGCAGCTTAGCCGCGACGGGAATTAACACCGGGGAGCTGTTTTTT; CDR3aa: CASSLAATGINTGELFF
j_gene: TRBJ1-2; v_gene: TRBV5-6; abundance: .; d_gene: .; CDR3nt: TGTGCCAGCAGCGTGGGGTACTATGGCTACACCTTC; CDR3aa: CASSVGYYGYTF
j_gene: TRBJ1-2; v_gene: TRBV3-1/TRBV3-2; abundance: .; d_gene: .; CDR3nt: TGTGCCAGCAGCCAACCCGGGGTATATGGCTACACCTTC; CDR3aa: CASSQPGVYGYTF
j_gene: TRBJ2-5; v_gene: TRBV6-5; abundance: .; d_gene: .; CDR3nt: TGTGCCAGCAGTCATGATGCAGGGTCGGGGGAGACCCAGTACTTC; CDR3aa: CASSHDAGSGETQYF
j_gene: TRBJ1-6; v_gene: TRBV11-2; abundance: once; d_gene: TRBD1; CDR3nt: TGTGCCAGCAGCTTAGGATGGGGACAGGTCCACTCACCCCTCCACTTT; CDR3aa: CASSLGWGQVHSPLHF
j_gene: TRBJ2-7; v_gene: TRBV18; abundance: .; d_gene: .; CDR3nt: TGTGCCAGCTCACCACCGTCGGGAGTAAGCGAGCAGTACTTC; CDR3aa: CASSPPSGVSEQYF
j_gene: TRBJ2-1; v_gene: TRBV5-1; abundance: .; d_gene: TRBD2; CDR3nt: TGCGCCAGCAGCTTGGAGGGGAGGGCAGATGAGCAGTTCTTC; CDR3aa: CASSLEGRADEQFF
j_gene: TRBJ2-2; v_gene: TRBV5-6; abundance: .; d_gene: .; CDR3nt: TGTGCCAGCAGCTTGGGTAACCTCGTGACGGAGCTGTTTTTT; CDR3aa: CASSLGNLVTELFF
j_gene: TRBJ1-1; v_gene: TRBV18; abundance: .; d_gene: .; CDR3nt: TGTGCCAGCTCACCAGGAGGGATGGTGGACACTGAAGCTTTCTTT; CDR3aa: CASSPGGMVDTEAFF
j_gene: TRBJ2-3; v_gene: TRBV6-5; abundance: .; d_gene: .; CDR3nt: TGTGCCTCGGGCCAAGGAGGGGCAGATACGCAGTATTTT; CDR3aa: CASGQGGADTQYF
j_gene: TRBJ2-7; v_gene: TRBV10-2; abundance: .; d_gene: .; CDR3nt: TGCGCCAGCAGTGGCAGGACATCCTACGAGCAGTACTTC; CDR3aa: CASSGRTSYEQYF
j_gene: TRBJ2-7; v_gene: TRBV11-3; abundance: .; d_gene: .; CDR3nt: TGTGCCAGCAGCTTAGATGGGACTTCCTACGAGCAGTACTTC; CDR3aa: CASSLDGTSYEQYF